This T cell receptor (beta chain) emerged from a study of blood T cell repertoires in COVID-19. Study as a whole: Specimens from acute and convalescent COVID-19 originated in the United States, Italy and Spain. PBMCs, B-cell-depleted T cells, or T cells were the source of the cDNA or gDNA that made up the material.

The CDR3 has 17 amino acids. Germline V CDR1 and CDR2: LNHDA, SQIVND (reference sequence). Deletions cut 1 base from V and 4 bases from J, with 17 bases between. Original processing methods: How many nucleated cells were present was estimated from reference gene primer amplification. Libraries were prepared by immunoSEQ multiplex PCR; TCRdb keeps only in-frame clonotypes and omits some of them. The V and J calls and the clone size are those of that table, but D and trimming were determined from the DNA. The profile shows roughly 100,000 clones, 84% of them singletons. The rearrangement links TRBV19 to TRBJ2-4; D possibly corresponds to TRBD1 (6 bases). The sequenced sample consisted of peripheral blood. The TCR sequence derives from a woman in her fifties or sixties with acute or convalescent COVID-19. The CDR3 bases are TGTGCCAGTAGTATAGTCAACGAGAGGGGGTTGAAAAACATTCAGTACTTC. This sequence encodes CASSIVNERGLKNIQYF. The full variable domain, in which reference TRBV19 and TRBJ2-4 provide the parts outside the CDR3, is DGGITQSPKYLFRKEGQNVTLSCEQNLNHDAMYWYRQDPGQGLRLIYYSQIVNDFQKGDIAEGYSVSREKKESFPLTVTSAQKNPTAFYLCASSIVNERGLKNIQYFGAGTRLSVL.